A selection of T cell receptor beta chains follows, all from one sample in a study of beta chain features in type 1 diabetes. The method was immunoSEQ multiplex PCR; TCRdb's version includes in-frame clones alone and lacks a portion of them. The repertoire holds about 340,000 clones, with roughly 12% as singletons. Sequenced material: naive CD4+ T cells from blood. The origin of the receptors is a woman aged 18-35 years with type 1 diabetes. The CDR3 runs from the conserved cysteine through the conserved F or W. Fields, in order: V gene, clone size, D gene, J gene, CDR3 DNA, CDR3 protein. A D gene is named only where the DNA matches it firmly. Rows may omit the clone size; those that give it use once, few, many or a size class.

>TRBV2|few|-|TRBJ1-5
TGTGCCAGCAGTGAGGGGCCCACGGACAATCAGCCCCAGCATTTT
CASSEGPTDNQPQHF
>TRBV9|few|TRBD1|TRBJ1-2
TGTGCCAGCAGCGGATCAGGGGGTGGCTACACCTTC
CASSGSGGGYTF
>TRBV28|-|TRBD2|TRBJ2-7
TGTGCCAGCATCTCCCGCGGGGGGGGAGGCCAAATCTCCTACGAGCAGTACTTC
CASISRGGGGQISYEQYF
>TRBV19|-|TRBD2|TRBJ2-1
TGTGCCAGTAGTAGGAATAGCGGGAGGGCCGGGAATGAGCAGTTCTTC
CASSRNSGRAGNEQFF
>TRBV11-2|few|-|TRBJ2-7
TGTGCCAGCAGCTTAGACAGGGCCTACGAGCAGTACTTC
CASSLDRAYEQYF
>TRBV15|many|-|TRBJ1-1
TGTGCCACCAGCAGAGACAGGAACACTGAAGCTTTCTTT
CATSRDRNTEAFF
>TRBV9|-|TRBD2|TRBJ2-1
TGTGCCAGCAGCCTTGGGACTAGCGGGAGGAATGAGCAGTTCTTC
CASSLGTSGRNEQFF
>TRBV7-8|few|-|TRBJ2-1
TGTGCCAGCAGCTTAGCGACTTACACCAATGAGCAGTTCTTC
CASSLATYTNEQFF
>TRBV11-1|few|TRBD1|TRBJ2-7
TGTGCCAGCAGCTCGGACAGGGCCTCGAGGAGCTCCTACGAGCAGTACTTC
CASSSDRASRSSYEQYF
>TRBV7-2|few|-|TRBJ2-5
TGTGCCAGCAGCTTAGGTCTCTCCCAAGAGACCCAGTACTTC
CASSLGLSQETQYF
>TRBV9|-|-|TRBJ2-4
TGTGCCAGCAGTCTCGGAGAGGGTTCCAAAAACATTCAGTACTTC
CASSLGEGSKNIQYF
>TRBV7-2|-|-|TRBJ1-3
TGTGCCAGCAGCTTAGATGGGGGGAGACGCCTACCCGATTTT
CASSLDGGRRLPDF
>TRBV6-5|-|-|TRBJ2-7
TGTGCCAGCAGTTATGGTGACAGCTCCTACGAGCAGTACTTC
CASSYGDSSYEQYF
>TRBV10-2|-|-|TRBJ2-7
TGCGCCAGCAGTGTGACAGGATACGAGCAGTACTTC
CASSVTGYEQYF
>TRBV7-8|-|TRBD1|TRBJ1-4
TGTGCCAGCAGCTCAGACAGGGTTTCAGCTAATGAAAAACTGTTTTTT
CASSSDRVSANEKLFF
>TRBV7-9|few|-|TRBJ2-7
TGTGCCAGCAGCTTAGGAATACAGAGCCCCTACGAGCAGTACTTC
CASSLGIQSPYEQYF
>TRBV28|-|-|TRBJ1-5
TGTGCCAGCAGTGCCGGGGTGGAATATAGCAATCAGCCCCAGCATTTT
CASSAGVEYSNQPQHF
>TRBV27|-|TRBD2|TRBJ2-3
TGTGCCAGCAGTTTAGTTCTAGCGGGAGATACGCAGTATTTT
CASSLVLAGDTQYF
>TRBV7-9|-|TRBD2|TRBJ2-1
TGTGCCAGCAGGCCCAGACTAGCGGGAGACGATTACAATGAGCAGTTCTTC
CASRPRLAGDDYNEQFF
>TRBV2|-|-|TRBJ1-5
TGTGCCAGCAGGGGGGGTCGGGCCAGCAATCAGCCCCAGCATTTT
CASRGGRASNQPQHF
>TRBV5-1|few|-|TRBJ1-5
TGCGCCAGCAGCCCGGACAACACACATCAGCCCCAGCATTTT
CASSPDNTHQPQHF
>TRBV11-2|few|TRBD2|TRBJ2-3
TGTGCCAGCAGCCATCGACTAGCGGTTAGCACAGATACGCAGTATTTT
CASSHRLAVSTDTQYF
>TRBV28|few|TRBD1|TRBJ1-1
TGTGCCAGCAGAGAGACAGGGCTCGAGGCTTTCTTT
CASRETGLEAFF
>TRBV4-3|few|-|TRBJ1-2
TGCGCCAGCGGACAGACAGTTCGATTGGGGGGCTACACCTTC
CASGQTVRLGGYTF
>TRBV7-2|-|TRBD2|TRBJ2-1
TGTGCCAGCAGCCGGCGGGGGGCCCTACTTTACAATGAGCAGTTCTTC
CASSRRGALLYNEQFF
>TRBV5-4|-|-|TRBJ2-7
TGTGCCAGCAGCTTGGTGACGGCCAGGGAGCAGTACTTC
CASSLVTAREQYF
>TRBV25-1|few|-|TRBJ2-1
TGTGCCAGCAGTGAATTTACAGGATACTACAATGAGCAGTTCTTC
CASSEFTGYYNEQFF
>TRBV19|-|-|TRBJ1-1
TGTGCCAGTCTCGTAGGTGCGGCAAACACTGAAGCTTTCTTT
CASLVGAANTEAFF
>TRBV14|few|TRBD2|TRBJ2-1
TGTGCCAGCAGCCTCCTGACTAGCGGTGATGAGCAGTTCTTC
CASSLLTSGDEQFF
>TRBV19|-|-|TRBJ1-5
TGTGCCAGTAGTAAGGTCGGGGGGTGGGCCAATCAGCCCCAGCATTTT
CASSKVGGWANQPQHF
>TRBV10-3|few|TRBD2|TRBJ2-1
TGTGCCATCAGTTCTACTAGCGGGAGAGCTCATGAGCAGTTCTTC
CAISSTSGRAHEQFF
>TRBV5-4|few|TRBD1|TRBJ1-1
TGTGCCAGCAGCACTCGACAGGGGGCGGACACTGAAGCTTTCTTT
CASSTRQGADTEAFF
>TRBV5-1|-|TRBD1|TRBJ2-7
TGCGCCAGCAGGGAAGGGACAGATATCCTACGAGGGCAGTACTTC
CASREGTDILRGQYF
>TRBV29-1|-|-|TRBJ2-3
TGCAGCGTTGTAAGCGTCGGTGGGGCCACAGATACGCAGTATTTT
CSVVSVGGATDTQYF
>TRBV6-6|few|-|TRBJ2-5
TGTGCCAGCAGTTACCGAGGGAGGGAGACCCAGTACTTC
CASSYRGRETQYF
>TRBV5-1|few|-|TRBJ1-2
TGCGCCAGCAGCCACCAGGGAAACTATGGCTACACCTTC
CASSHQGNYGYTF
>TRBV5-1|few|-|TRBJ2-1
TGCGCCAGCAGCTCTACCGGGGACAACTACAATGAGCAGTTCTTC
CASSSTGDNYNEQFF
>TRBV13|-|TRBD1|TRBJ1-2
TGTGCCAGCAGCCCCAGGGACAGGGTCAACTATGGCTACACCTTC
CASSPRDRVNYGYTF
>TRBV2|-|-|TRBJ1-1
TGTGCCAGCAGTGAACGACAGAACACTGAAGCTTTCTTT
CASSERQNTEAFF
>TRBV20-1|-|-|TRBJ2-1
TGCAGTGCTTCCAGCGGTGAGCAGTTCTTC
CSASSGEQFF
>TRBV7-8|few|-|TRBJ2-3
TGTGCCAGCAGCCCCCGCCGTGCCTCCTTTAGAGAGACGCAGTATTTT
CASSPRRASFRETQYF
>TRBV13|-|-|TRBJ2-1
TGTGCCAGCACCTTAGGGGTGAGCTCCTACAATGAGCAGTTCTTC
CASTLGVSSYNEQFF
>TRBV28|-|TRBD1|TRBJ2-3
TGTGCCAGCAGTCCACCAGGACAGGGAAAGACAGATACGCAGTATTTT
CASSPPGQGKTDTQYF
>TRBV30|-|TRBD2|TRBJ2-3
TGTGCCTGGAGTGTTTCTAGCGGGAGTACAGATACGCAGTATTTT
CAWSVSSGSTDTQYF
>TRBV30|few|-|TRBJ1-2
TGTGCCTGGAAACAGGGAAAATGGGTGGATGGCTACACCTTC
CAWKQGKWVDGYTF
>TRBV9|few|-|TRBJ1-1
TGTGCCAGCAGCCCCGAGGTTGACACTGAAGCTTTCTTT
CASSPEVDTEAFF
>TRBV5-1|few|TRBD1|TRBJ1-2
TGCGCCAGCAGCTTGTCGGTCGGGACAGGAGATAACTATGGCTACACCTTC
CASSLSVGTGDNYGYTF
>TRBV4-1|-|TRBD2|TRBJ2-1
TGCGCCAGCAGCCAAGGGGCTAGCGGGAGTTATGAGCAGTTCTTC
CASSQGASGSYEQFF
>TRBV4-3|-|-|TRBJ2-1
TGCGCCAGCAGCCAAGGTAGTTTAGCCTCCAATGAGCAGTTCTTC
CASSQGSLASNEQFF
>TRBV5-4|few|-|TRBJ2-2
TGTGCCAGCAGCTTTGGCGGACAAAACACCGGGGAGCTGTTTTTT
CASSFGGQNTGELFF
>TRBV27|-|-|TRBJ1-1
TGTGCCAGCAGTAGACGCCAGGGAGGCGGCACTGAAGCTTTCTTT
CASSRRQGGGTEAFF
>TRBV2|-|TRBD2|TRBJ2-5
TGTGCCAGCAGCCTGACTAGCGGACAAGAGACCCAGTACTTC
CASSLTSGQETQYF
>TRBV7-6|-|-|TRBJ2-7
TGTGCCAGCAGCAACAGGGAGTACGAGCAGTACTTC
CASSNREYEQYF
>TRBV29-1|-|-|TRBJ1-5
TGCAGCGTTGACCCCAGACACGTATATCTTTACCCCCAGCATTTT
CSVDPRHVYLYPQHF